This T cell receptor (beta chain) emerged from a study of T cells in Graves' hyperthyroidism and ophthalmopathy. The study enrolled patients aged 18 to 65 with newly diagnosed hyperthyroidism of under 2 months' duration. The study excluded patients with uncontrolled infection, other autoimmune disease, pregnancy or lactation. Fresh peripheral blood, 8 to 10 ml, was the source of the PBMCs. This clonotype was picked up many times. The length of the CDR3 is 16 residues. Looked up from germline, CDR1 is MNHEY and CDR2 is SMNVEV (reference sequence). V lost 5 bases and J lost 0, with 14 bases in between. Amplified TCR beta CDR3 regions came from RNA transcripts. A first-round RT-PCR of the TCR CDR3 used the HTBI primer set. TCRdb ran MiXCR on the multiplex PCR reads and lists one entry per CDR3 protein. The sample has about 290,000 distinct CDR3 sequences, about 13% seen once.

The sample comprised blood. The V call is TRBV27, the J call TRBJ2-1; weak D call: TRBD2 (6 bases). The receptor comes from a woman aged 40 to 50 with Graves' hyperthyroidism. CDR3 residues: CASSLLFSGSYNEQFF. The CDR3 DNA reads TGTGCCAGCAGTCTTCTATTTAGCGGCTCCTACAATGAGCAGTTCTTC.